The rows below give T cell receptor beta chains drawn from one sample of a study of OX40 agonist ivuxolimab in advanced cancers. The protocol was immunoSEQ multiplex PCR, while the TCRdb copy is restricted to in-frame clones and leaves out a portion. The sample has fewer than 100,000 clones; roughly 90% are singletons. The sample was CD4+ or CD8+ T cells sorted from blood, taken in a trial of the OX40 agonist ivuxolimab. The source of these receptors is an adult with an advanced solid tumor such as melanoma, head and neck, liver or kidney cancer. The CDR3 runs from the conserved cysteine through the conserved F or W. D genes are given only for firm matches. Not every row has a clone size; where given, it reads once, few, many or a size class.

CDR3 protein	CDR3 DNA	clone size	V gene	J gene	D gene
CASSQEPGGEYIQYF	TGCGCCAGCAGCCAAGAACCGGGAGGGGAATACATTCAGTACTTC	once	TRBV4-3	TRBJ2-4	TRBD2
CATSREGSTSGYEQYF	TGTGCCACCAGCAGAGAAGGGTCCACCTCTGGCTACGAGCAGTACTTC	once	TRBV15	TRBJ2-7	NA
CASKETGPRGRETQYF	TGCGCCAGCAAAGAAACCGGGCCCAGAGGGAGAGAGACCCAGTACTTC	NA	TRBV23-1	TRBJ2-5	NA
CASSLTLAGAETQYF	TGTGCCAGCAGCTTGACCCTAGCGGGAGCGGAGACCCAGTACTTC	NA	TRBV11-2	TRBJ2-5	TRBD2
CASSLGTSAKRTDTQYF	TGTGCCAGCAGCTTAGGGACTAGCGCAAAGCGCACAGATACGCAGTATTTT	NA	TRBV7-2	TRBJ2-3	TRBD2
CASGRQDTYEQYF	TGCGCCTCCGGCCGACAGGACACCTACGAGCAGTACTTC	NA	TRBV5-1	TRBJ2-7	NA
CASSSTSNQPQHF	TGTGCCAGTAGTAGCACTAGCAATCAGCCCCAGCATTTT	few	TRBV19	TRBJ1-5	NA
CASSSPGQGAYEQYF	TGTGCCAGCAGCTCCCCGGGACAGGGGGCCTACGAGCAGTACTTC	NA	TRBV7-8	TRBJ2-7	TRBD1
CASSYGTGPFF	TGTGCCAGCAGTTACGGGACAGGGCCGTTCTTC	NA	TRBV28	TRBJ2-1	TRBD1
CASSRQGPRLFYGYTF	TGCGCCAGCAGCCGACAGGGCCCCCGGCTTTTCTATGGCTACACCTTC	NA	TRBV5-1	TRBJ1-2	TRBD1
CASSSTSKTYGYTF	TGTGCCAGCAGTTCAACGAGCAAGACCTATGGCTACACCTTC	NA	TRBV28	TRBJ1-2	NA
CSSKGQGDQPQHF	TGTTCCAGCAAGGGTCAGGGGGATCAGCCCCAGCATTTT	NA	TRBV6-5	TRBJ1-5	TRBD1
CASSYGQGRDQPQHF	TGTGCCAGCAGCTACGGACAGGGTAGAGATCAGCCCCAGCATTTT	NA	TRBV6-5	TRBJ1-5	TRBD1
CASSSLGGSSYNEQFF	TGTGCCAGCAGTTCTCTGGGGGGTAGCTCCTACAATGAGCAGTTCTTC	NA	TRBV28	TRBJ2-1	NA
CASSSLRQGECNQPQHF	TGTGCCAGCAGCAGCCTCCGACAGGGGGAGTGCAATCAGCCCCAGCATTTT	NA	TRBV21-1	TRBJ1-5	NA
CASSMGRAGEQYF	TGTGCCAGCAGCATGGGGAGGGCAGGCGAGCAGTACTTC	NA	TRBV7-2	TRBJ2-7	TRBD2
CASSPPGQRNEQYF	TGTGCCAGCTCACCACCGGGACAACGAAACGAGCAGTACTTC	NA	TRBV18	TRBJ2-7	NA
CASSLGLAGGETQYF	TGTGCCAGCAGCCTGGGACTAGCGGGAGGAGAGACCCAGTACTTC	NA	TRBV7-7	TRBJ2-5	TRBD2
CASSRDAGPDTQYF	TGCGCCAGCAGCAGGGACGCCGGGCCAGATACGCAGTATTTT	NA	TRBV5-1	TRBJ2-3	NA
CASSSPAADTQYF	TGTGCCAGCAGCTCCCCAGCCGCGGATACGCAGTATTTT	NA	TRBV11-3	TRBJ2-3	NA
CASRPSVVSLEQYF	TGTGCCAGCAGACCTAGCGTGGTTTCGCTCGAGCAGTACTTC	NA	TRBV6-5	TRBJ2-7	NA
CASSTLGGPGEQYF	TGCGCCAGCAGTACTCTAGGGGGTCCTGGCGAGCAGTACTTC	once	TRBV10-2	TRBJ2-7	NA
CASSLAGESGELFF	TGTGCCAGCAGTCTAGCGGGAGAGTCCGGGGAGCTGTTTTTT	NA	TRBV2	TRBJ2-2	TRBD2
CDSSFRDRVRGLVSGSNQPQHF	TGCGACAGCAGCTTCAGGGACAGGGTTCGAGGGTTAGTTTCTGGCAGCAATCAGCCCCAGCATTTT	NA	TRBV5-1	TRBJ1-5	TRBD1
CASKGGTRETQYF	TGTGCCAGCAAGGGGGGGACGAGAGAGACCCAGTACTTC	NA	TRBV28	TRBJ2-5	NA
CASSPGFLQGSRYEQYF	TGTGCCAGCAGCCCCGGGTTTCTACAGGGATCTCGCTACGAGCAGTACTTC	NA	TRBV4-2	TRBJ2-7	NA
CASSLKGRGLGGEQFF	TGTGCCAGCAGCCTTAAAGGAAGGGGTCTAGGGGGTGAGCAGTTCTTC	NA	TRBV7-3	TRBJ2-1	NA
CASSPGRQTYNEQFF	TGTGCCAGCAGTCCGGGACGCCAAACCTACAATGAGCAGTTCTTC	NA	TRBV9	TRBJ2-1	NA
CASSYQGYFATQYF	TGTGCCAGCAGTTATCAGGGGTATTTTGCGACCCAGTACTTC	NA	TRBV28	TRBJ2-5	NA
CAWSVMRQRNSPLHF	TGTGCCTGGAGTGTAATGCGACAGCGTAATTCACCCCTCCACTTT	NA	TRBV30	TRBJ1-6	NA
CASSEREINPPLEQYF	TGTGCCAGCAGCGAGCGGGAGATAAACCCCCCTCTCGAGCAGTACTTC	NA	TRBV27	TRBJ2-7	TRBD2
CASSFKRENGELFF	TGTGCCAGCAGCTTTAAGCGGGAAAACGGGGAGCTGTTTTTT	NA	TRBV7-2	TRBJ2-2	TRBD2
CASSPGQDTGELFF	TGTGCCAGCAGCCCGGGACAGGACACCGGGGAGCTGTTTTTT	few	TRBV5-5	TRBJ2-2	TRBD1
CASNWVDTGELFF	TGTGCCAGCAATTGGGTCGACACCGGGGAGCTGTTTTTT	few	TRBV2	TRBJ2-2	NA
CASIMSGSSYNEQFF	TGTGCCAGCATAATGAGCGGGAGCTCCTACAATGAGCAGTTCTTC	NA	TRBV27	TRBJ2-1	TRBD2
CAWSVEFSSFTDTQYF	TGTGCCTGGAGTGTAGAGTTTAGCTCGTTCACAGATACGCAGTATTTT	NA	TRBV30	TRBJ2-3	NA
CASSLRPGTDTQYF	TGTGCCAGCAGCTTAAGGCCCGGCACAGATACGCAGTATTTT	once	TRBV7-3	TRBJ2-3	NA
CASSSADSNQPQHF	TGTGCCAGCAGCTCAGCTGATAGCAATCAGCCCCAGCATTTT	NA	TRBV7-8	TRBJ1-5	NA
CASSQESGVSNEQYF	TGCGCCAGCAGCCAAGAATCGGGGGTCAGCAACGAGCAGTACTTC	NA	TRBV5-1	TRBJ2-7	NA
CASSYSVGRAGELFF	TGTGCCAGCAGTTACTCGGTAGGGCGCGCCGGGGAGCTGTTTTTT	NA	TRBV6-5	TRBJ2-2	NA
CASSIQGANLVNTEAFF	TGTGCCAGCAGTATTCAGGGGGCTAATTTGGTAAACACTGAAGCTTTCTTT	NA	TRBV5-5	TRBJ1-1	TRBD1
CAWSVGGGGPDTQYF	TGCGCCTGGAGTGTAGGGGGAGGGGGGCCAGATACGCAGTATTTT	NA	TRBV30	TRBJ2-3	NA
CASNQTSGITYEQYF	TGTGCCAGCAACCAGACTAGCGGGATAACCTACGAGCAGTACTTC	NA	TRBV6-4	TRBJ2-7	TRBD2
CASSNRDPRVHEQYF	TGTGCCAGCAGTAACCGGGACCCGAGGGTCCACGAGCAGTACTTC	NA	TRBV6-6	TRBJ2-7	NA
CASSQAPLLGGRAQYF	TGTGCCAGCAGCCAAGCCCCCCTCTTAGGAGGGAGAGCGCAGTATTTT	NA	TRBV14	TRBJ2-3	NA
CASSRRGFLGETQYF	TGTGCCAGCAGTCGTCGCGGCTTCTTAGGGGAGACCCAGTACTTC	once	TRBV7-9	TRBJ2-5	NA
CASSRQGDQPQHF	TGTGCCAGCTCACGACAGGGGGATCAGCCCCAGCATTTT	NA	TRBV18	TRBJ1-5	TRBD1
CASSLGQTTEAFF	TGTGCCAGCAGCTTGGGACAAACCACTGAAGCTTTCTTT	once	TRBV7-6	TRBJ1-1	NA
CASSAARGETQYF	TGTGCCAGCAGTGCGGCGCGGGGGGAGACCCAGTACTTC	NA	TRBV2	TRBJ2-5	TRBD2
CASSPSTGTANYGYTF	TGTGCCAGCAGCCCCTCGACAGGGACCGCCAACTATGGCTACACCTTC	NA	TRBV7-2	TRBJ1-2	TRBD1
CSARGYEAFF	TGCAGTGCTAGAGGGTATGAAGCTTTCTTT	NA	TRBV20-1	TRBJ1-1	NA
CTTSLGEDTEAFF	TGCACCACCAGCCTGGGGGAGGACACTGAAGCTTTCTTT	NA	TRBV29-1	TRBJ1-1	NA
CASSLALYSYEQYF	TGTGCCAGCAGCTTAGCGCTTTACTCCTACGAGCAGTACTTC	NA	TRBV11-2	TRBJ2-7	NA
CASSQLAGSREQYF	TGTGCCAGCAGCCAACTAGCGGGATCGCGCGAGCAGTACTTC	NA	TRBV4-2	TRBJ2-7	TRBD2
CASSLGLAGGLAKNIQYF	TGTGCCAGCAGTCTCGGACTAGCGGGAGGGTTAGCCAAAAACATTCAGTACTTC	NA	TRBV28	TRBJ2-4	TRBD2